These 8 T cell receptor beta chains originate from one sample sequenced in a study of cytomegalovirus exposure and HLA in healthy donors. Primers: 60 Vbeta forward and 13 Jbeta reverse. Sequencing was performed with immunoSEQ multiplex PCR; in TCRdb, only in-frame clones are kept and a portion is missing. The sample comprises tens of thousands of clones, almost 85% of which are singletons, and 5.5% to 6.5% rests with the top ten. Sample: PBMCs. Receptors originate from a woman between 18 and 29 years old in good health and CMV-seropositive.

This chain links TRBV5-1 with TRBJ2-5; 7 bases fit TRBD1. CDR1 SGHRS and CDR2 YFSETQ come from the germline V gene. The J segment lost 3 bases and the V segment lost 3 bases, leaving 5 bases of the junction unmatched. The CDR3 is made up of 14 amino acids. The CDR3, as DNA: TGCGCCAGCAGCTCGGGACAGCCAGAAGAGACCCAGTACTTC. This codes for CASSSGQPEETQYF.

The rearrangement joins TRBV5-1 to TRBJ1-1; TRBD1 matches 7 bases. CDR1 SGHRS and CDR2 YFSETQ come from the germline V gene. The ends lost 5 bases at V and 1 base at J; junction bases unmatched: 8. The CDR3 covers 15 residues. This CDR3 is CASSSMNRGNTEAFF. In DNA, the CDR3 is TGCGCCAGCAGTTCCATGAACAGGGGGAACACTGAAGCTTTCTTT.

The chain carries TRBV5-1 and TRBJ2-2; 13 bases align to TRBD2. After removal of 0 bases from V and 9 bases from J, the junction contained 2 bases not matched to a gene. Germline CDR1 is SGHRS and CDR2 is YFSETQ. The CDR3 is 15 amino acids. This CDR3 reads CASSLDGTSGRELFF. CDR3 DNA: TGCGCCAGCAGCTTGGACGGGACTAGCGGGAGGGAGCTGTTTTTT.

This chain joins TRBV27 and TRBJ2-3; D uncertain. Germline CDR1 MNHEY, CDR2 SMNVEV (reference sequence). V shed 2 bases and J shed 0 bases, with 15 bases lying between them. The CDR3 runs to 17 residues. Here the CDR3 DNA reads TGTGCCAGCAGTTTAGGGTTGACAACGTTCAGCACAGATACGCAGTATTTT. Translated, it gives CASSLGLTTFSTDTQYF.

This chain links TRBV6-4 with TRBJ1-4; D not certain. Trimming shortened V by 6 bases and J by 0 bases, and 14 bases separated the two germline ends. In germline, CDR1 is MRHNA, CDR2 SNTAGT. This CDR3 comprises 16 residues. This chain's CDR3 is CASSELALTTNEKLFF. The DNA for the CDR3 is TGTGCCAGCAGCGAACTCGCGCTAACAACTAATGAAAAACTGTTTTTT.

This clone was seen only a few times. V is TRBV30 and J is TRBJ1-4; 8 bases are a match to TRBD1. J lost 7 bases, V lost 3 bases, and 7 bases had no gene match. The CDR3 contains 14 residues. Germline V gives CDR1 GTSNPN, CDR2 SVGIG (reference sequence). The CDR3 nucleotides read TGTGCCTGGAGCTATGGCAGGGGGCGTGAAAAACTGTTTTTT. Translation gives CAWSYGRGREKLFF.

The rearrangement joins TRBV9 to TRBJ2-7; D gene ambiguous. V lost 0 bases, J lost 3 bases, and 10 bases lay in between. The CDR3 sequence is 14 residues long. Germline V lookup: CDR1 SGDLS, CDR2 YYNGEE. DNA of the CDR3: TGTGCCAGCAGCGTAGACGACAATAACTACGAGCAGTACTTC. Amino acids: CASSVDDNNYEQYF.

The chain combines TRBV28 with TRBJ2-5; 7 bases map to TRBD1. Trimming at V came to 3 bases and at J to 1 base, leaving 14 bases not matched to a gene. CDR1 is MDHEN and CDR2 is SYDVKM in the germline V gene. The CDR3 is 18 amino acids. This CDR3 is CASSLRGLTWDSQETQYF. The DNA of the CDR3 is TGTGCCAGCAGTTTGCGTGGCCTGACCTGGGACAGCCAAGAGACCCAGTACTTC.